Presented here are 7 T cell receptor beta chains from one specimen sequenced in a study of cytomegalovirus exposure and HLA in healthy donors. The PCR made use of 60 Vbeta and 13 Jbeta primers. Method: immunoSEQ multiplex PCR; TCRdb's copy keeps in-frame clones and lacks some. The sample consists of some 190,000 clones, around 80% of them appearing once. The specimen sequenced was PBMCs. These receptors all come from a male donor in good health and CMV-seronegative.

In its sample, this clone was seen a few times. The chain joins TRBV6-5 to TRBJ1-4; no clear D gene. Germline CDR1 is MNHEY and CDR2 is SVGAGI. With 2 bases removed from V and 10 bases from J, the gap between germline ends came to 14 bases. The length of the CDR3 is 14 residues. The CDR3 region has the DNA TGTGCCAGCAGTTACGGTTTGAGGGAACGAAAACTGTTTTTT. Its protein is CASSYGLRERKLFF.

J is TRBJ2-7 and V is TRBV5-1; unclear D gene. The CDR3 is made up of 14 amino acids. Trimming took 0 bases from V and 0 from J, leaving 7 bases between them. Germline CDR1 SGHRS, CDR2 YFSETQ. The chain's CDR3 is CASSLAPSSYEQYF. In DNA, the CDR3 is TGCGCCAGCAGCTTGGCCCCGTCCTCCTACGAGCAGTACTTC. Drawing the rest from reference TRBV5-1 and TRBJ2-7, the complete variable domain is KAGVTQTPRYLIKTRGQQVTLSCSPISGHRSVSWYQQTPGQGLQFLFEYFSETQRNKGNFPGRFSGRQFSNSRSEMNVSTLELGDSALYLCASSLAPSSYEQYFGPGTRLTVT.

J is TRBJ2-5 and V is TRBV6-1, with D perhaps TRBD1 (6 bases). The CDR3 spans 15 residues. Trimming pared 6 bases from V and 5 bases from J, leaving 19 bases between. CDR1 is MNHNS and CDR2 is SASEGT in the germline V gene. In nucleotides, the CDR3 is TGTGCCAGCAGCGAATCAGGGGCCCACGGGGAGACCCAGTACTTC. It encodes CASSESGAHGETQYF.

DNA for the CDR3: TGTGCCAGCAGCGTAGGGTCGGGGAAACTCTCTGGAAACACCATATATTTT. It specifies CASSVGSGKLSGNTIYF. V gene TRBV9 combines with J gene TRBJ1-3; D is ambiguous. The V gene's germline CDR1 is SGDLS and CDR2 YYNGEE. V was trimmed by 0 bases and J by 0 bases, leaving 13 bases between them. There are 17 residues in the CDR3.

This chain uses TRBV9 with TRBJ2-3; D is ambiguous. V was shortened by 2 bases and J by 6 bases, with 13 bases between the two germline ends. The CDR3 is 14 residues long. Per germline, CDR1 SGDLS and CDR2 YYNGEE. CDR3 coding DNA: TGTGCCAGCAGCGTTCGTGCAGGTGTGGATACGCAGTATTTT. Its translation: CASSVRAGVDTQYF.

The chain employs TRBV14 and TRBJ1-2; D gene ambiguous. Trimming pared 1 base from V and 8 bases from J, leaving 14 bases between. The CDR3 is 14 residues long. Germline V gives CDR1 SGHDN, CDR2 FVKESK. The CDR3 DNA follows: TGTGCCAGCAGCCAAGGATACGGGATGAGGGGCTACACCTTC. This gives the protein CASSQGYGMRGYTF.

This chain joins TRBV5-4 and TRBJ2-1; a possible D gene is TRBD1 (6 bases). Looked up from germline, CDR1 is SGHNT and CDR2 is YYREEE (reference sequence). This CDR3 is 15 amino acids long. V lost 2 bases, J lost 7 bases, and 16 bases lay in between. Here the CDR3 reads CASSFYQGNKNEQFF. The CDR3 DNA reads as TGTGCCAGCAGCTTTTACCAGGGGAATAAAAATGAGCAGTTCTTC.